Following are 20 T cell receptor beta chains from one sample sequenced in a study of memory CD8 T cells in hepatitis C reinfection. Time point of the sample: pre-reinfection, 55 to 20 weeks before reinfection detection. No in vitro expansion preceded TCR sequencing of the sorted cells. Repertoires were generated with immunoSEQ multiplex PCR, while TCRdb's copy carries only in-frame clones and drops some. The table records tens of thousands of clones, around nine tenths of them present only once. Sequencing was performed on naive CD8+ T cells sorted from blood. These receptors all come from a man aged 18 to 29 with hepatitis C virus infection.

This clone has a handful of counts. The genes are TRBV4-3 and TRBJ1-4; unclear D gene. The CDR3 has 14 residues. In germline, CDR1 is LGHNA, CDR2 YSLEER. Trimming took off 0 bases at V and 3 bases at J, with 5 bases between the two ends. This CDR3 reads CASSQDHSNEKLFF. Here the CDR3 DNA reads TGCGCCAGCAGCCAAGATCACTCTAATGAAAAACTGTTTTTT.

The rearrangement links TRBV19 to TRBJ2-1; 11 nucleotides line up with TRBD2. V gave up 5 bases and J gave up 4 bases; unmatched junction bases: 4. The CDR3 has 15 amino acids. The germline V gene encodes CDR1 LNHDA and CDR2 SQIVND (reference sequence). CDR3 protein: CASSATSGSYNEQFF. DNA for the CDR3: TGTGCCAGTAGTGCCACTAGCGGGAGTTACAATGAGCAGTTCTTC.

To note about this clone: The junction and the germline gene differ at one end; a read error may be behind it. J is TRBJ1-1 and V is TRBV19; D not resolved. This CDR3 has 17 residues. Germline assignment: CDR1 LNHDA and CDR2 SQIVND (reference sequence). CDR3 DNA sequence: TGTGCCAGTAGTATGGCAAACTACCACGAAACGAACACTGGAGCTTTCTTT. Residues: CASSMANYHETNTGAFF. The whole variable domain, remainder taken from reference TRBV19 and TRBJ1-1, is DGGITQSPKYLFRKEGQNVTLSCEQNLNHDAMYWYRQDPGQGLRLIYYSQIVNDFQKGDIAEGYSVSREKKESFPLTVTSAQKNPTAFYLCASSMANYHETNTGAFFGQGTRLTVV.

This chain joins TRBV28 and TRBJ1-2; unclear D gene. CDR1 MDHEN and CDR2 SYDVKM come from the germline V gene. Between the trimmed V and J ends, which lost 3 bases and 3 bases, there was a span of 8 bases. This CDR3 has 13 amino acids. This chain's CDR3 is CASSFFADYGYTF. DNA for the CDR3: TGTGCCAGCAGTTTTTTTGCAGACTATGGCTACACCTTC.

The chain is built from TRBV29-1 and TRBJ2-1, with TRBD2 matching 10 bases. The CDR3 runs 17 residues. Per germline, CDR1 SQVTM and CDR2 ANQGSEA. The junction had 20 bases not matched to a gene; V was cut back by 8 bases and J by 7 bases. DNA of the CDR3: TGCAGCTCTCTGGGGGATAGCGGGAGGATGGGAGGAAATGAGCAGTTCTTC. It encodes CSSLGDSGRMGGNEQFF.

This chain connects TRBV2 to TRBJ2-7; 8 bases are a match to TRBD2. With V trimmed by 6 bases and J by 5 bases, 15 bases remained unmatched. Germline assignment: CDR1 SNHLY and CDR2 FYNNEI. This CDR3 is 16 amino acids long. For the CDR3, the DNA is TGTGCCAGCAGCCTTTCACTAGCGGAGATCACCCACGAGCAGTACTTC. This translates into CASSLSLAEITHEQYF.

The J gene is TRBJ2-2, the V gene TRBV6-5; 9 bases line up with TRBD2. The V gene's germline CDR1 is MNHEY and CDR2 SVGAGI. The CDR3 length is 16 residues. V lost 2 bases to trimming and J lost 6 bases; unmatched junction nucleotides: 7. DNA for the CDR3: TGTGCCAGCAGTTACCCTAGCGGGGCGGGGGCCGGGGAGCTGTTTTTT. Amino acid sequence: CASSYPSGAGAGELFF.

The chain recombines TRBV11-2 with TRBJ1-6; possibly TRBD1 for D (5 bases). The CDR3 totals 13 residues. Germline-derived CDR1 and CDR2 are SGHAT and FQNNGV. V was shortened by 5 bases and J by 6 bases, with 8 bases between the two germline ends. CDR3 nucleotides: TGTGCCAGCAGCATCGGGGGTAATTCACCCCTCCACTTT. It specifies CASSIGGNSPLHF. Based on the CDR3 plus reference TRBV11-2 and TRBJ1-6, the full variable domain is EAGVAQSPRYKIIEKRQSVAFWCNPISGHATLYWYQQILGQGPKLLIQFQNNGVVDDSQLPKDRFSAERLKGVDSTLKIQPAKLEDSAVYLCASSIGGNSPLHFGNGTRLTVT.

The rearrangement links TRBV29-1 to TRBJ2-2; D is undetermined. Germline V lookup: CDR1 SQVTM, CDR2 ANQGSEA. V dropped 3 bases and J dropped 5 bases, with 7 bases sitting between them. This CDR3 comprises 12 residues. CDR3 bases: TGCAGCGTTGACACCAGTACCGGGGAGCTGTTTTTT. Its protein is CSVDTSTGELFF.

This chain uses TRBV5-1 with TRBJ2-4, with 15 bases that match TRBD2. The CDR3 contains 17 residues. CDR1 and CDR2 from the germline V gene are SGHRS and YFSETQ. V lost 0 bases to trimming and J lost 7 bases; unmatched junction nucleotides: 5. CDR3 nucleotide sequence: TGCGCCAGCAGCTTGGGGACTAGCGGGAGGGAGTGGAACATTCAGTACTTC. Translating it yields CASSLGTSGREWNIQYF.

This clone was picked up one time. The chain recombines TRBV15 with TRBJ1-2, with a weak D call TRBD1 (6 bases). This CDR3 is 17 amino acids long. V was clipped by 0 bases and J by 2 bases, with 16 bases between them. Germline CDR1 and CDR2: LNHNV and YYDKDF (reference sequence). The CDR3 loop reads CATSRDTGPLYNYGYTF. The CDR3 DNA follows: TGTGCCACCAGCAGAGACACAGGGCCCCTCTACAACTATGGCTACACCTTC.

The chain combines TRBV6-1 with TRBJ2-7; possibly TRBD2 for D (5 bases). This CDR3 region has 12 residues. Germline loops: CDR1 MNHNS, CDR2 SASEGT. V was cut by 9 bases and J by 1 base, with 10 bases left in between. This chain's CDR3 is CASRTYSYEQYF. CDR3 coding DNA: TGTGCCAGTCGGACTTATTCCTACGAGCAGTACTTC.

This chain joins TRBV19 and TRBJ1-1; 7 bases are a match to TRBD1. The CDR3 runs 12 residues. Germline V lookup: CDR1 LNHDA, CDR2 SQIVND (reference sequence). V lost 6 bases, J lost 3 bases, and 1 base stayed unmatched. CDR3 region: CASSQGDTEAFF. CDR3 coding DNA: TGTGCCAGTAGCCAGGGGGACACTGAAGCTTTCTTT.

The chain recombines TRBV2 with TRBJ2-2; possible D gene TRBD2, 6 bases. In germline, CDR1 is SNHLY, CDR2 FYNNEI. The CDR3 has 16 residues. V was cut by 2 bases and J by 6 bases, with 16 bases left in between. This CDR3 reads CASSESGPGGSGELFF. DNA for the CDR3: TGTGCCAGCAGTGAATCGGGCCCCGGGGGTTCCGGGGAGCTGTTTTTT.

CDR3 coding DNA: TGTGCCAGTAGCCCCGGGACGGAGACGTTCCTAGCGGTCCAAGAGACCCAGTACTTC. Translated, it gives CASSPGTETFLAVQETQYF. This chain connects TRBV19 to TRBJ2-5; the match to TRBD2 covers 7 bases. V gave up 6 bases and J gave up 1 base; unmatched junction bases: 20. Germline V CDR1 and CDR2: LNHDA, SQIVND (reference sequence). The CDR3 is 19 residues long.

The genes are TRBV19 and TRBJ1-2, with 8 bases fitting TRBD1. Germline values: CDR1 LNHDA, CDR2 SQIVND (reference sequence). J lost 10 bases, V lost 9 bases, and 13 bases had no gene match. The CDR3 runs to 13 residues. CDR3 sequence reads: CASPPGQGNIYTF. The CDR3 DNA reads TGTGCCAGCCCCCCAGGACAGGGAAATATCTACACCTTC.

This rearrangement joins TRBV15 to TRBJ2-2; 7 nucleotides agree with TRBD1. The CDR3 has 14 residues. Trimming cost V 8 bases and J 5 bases; bases outside gene matches: 8. The germline V gene encodes CDR1 LNHNV and CDR2 YYDKDF (reference sequence). CDR3 bases: TGTGCCACCGCAAGACAGGGAGATACCGGGGAGCTGTTTTTT. As protein: CATARQGDTGELFF.

This clone was observed once. The gene calls are TRBV19 and TRBJ2-2; maybe TRBD1 (5 bases). Trimming removed 10 bases at V and 1 base at J, with 10 bases between. The CDR3 spans 13 residues. Germline V gene lookup returns CDR1 LNHDA and CDR2 SQIVND (reference sequence). This chain's CDR3 is CATTTENTGELFF. The CDR3 DNA follows: TGTGCCACAACGACAGAGAACACCGGGGAGCTGTTTTTT.

Worth noting for this clone: Distinct nucleotide sequences in the sample also encode this CDR3. This rearrangement joins TRBV7-6 to TRBJ2-7; D unresolved. Germline CDR1 is SGHVS and CDR2 is FNYEAQ. This CDR3 spans 14 amino acids. In DNA form, the CDR3 reads TGTGCTAGCAGCTTAGGGTCTGACGGGTACGAGCAGTACGTC. Its translation is CASSLGSDGYEQYV.

In its sample, this clone was seen a few times. The chain carries TRBV6-5 and TRBJ1-5; no clear D. CDR1 and CDR2 from the germline V gene are MNHEY and SVGAGI. The CDR3 length is 13 residues. The germline V and J ends were trimmed by 6 bases and 7 bases, with 13 bases remaining between them. CDR3 loop: CASSLTVLQPQHF. Written as DNA, the CDR3 is TGTGCCAGCAGCCTAACTGTCCTGCAGCCCCAGCATTTT.